One and the same sample provided the 25 T cell receptor beta chains below, sequenced in a study of blood T cell repertoires in COVID-19. Clones were read by immunoSEQ multiplex PCR, and TCRdb kept only the in-frame ones, dropping some. The sample lists around 150,000 clones, 84% seen once, with roughly 8.7% in the top ten. Sequences were obtained from peripheral blood. These receptor sequences come from a young man with COVID-19, enrolled during active disease.

The rearrangement uses TRBV5-5 and TRBJ2-7, with no clear D. Germline-derived CDR1 and CDR2 are SGHKS and YYEKEE (reference sequence). The CDR3 has 14 amino acids. The V and J ends lost 0 bases and 4 bases respectively, with 11 bases between them. The CDR3 bases are TGTGCCAGCAGCTTGGCCAAGGAGCTGTACGAGCAGTACTTC. Residues: CASSLAKELYEQYF.

This chain connects TRBV9 to TRBJ2-3; TRBD2 matches 8 bases. The CDR3 sequence is 14 residues long. V gave up 2 bases and J gave up 4 bases; unmatched junction bases: 3. CDR1 and CDR2 from the germline V gene are SGDLS and YYNGEE. In nucleotides, the CDR3 is TGTGCCAGCAGCGTCAGGACTAGCTCAGATACGCAGTATTTT. Protein product: CASSVRTSSDTQYF.

The genes are TRBV27 and TRBJ1-1; the D gene is possibly TRBD1 (6 bases). This CDR3 comprises 15 residues. V gave up 4 bases and J gave up 1 base, with 13 bases separating them. CDR1 is MNHEY and CDR2 is SMNVEV in the germline V gene (reference sequence). The CDR3 reads CASSSPDRPNTEAFF. The DNA of the CDR3 is TGTGCCAGCAGTTCCCCCGACAGGCCGAACACTGAAGCTTTCTTT.

The chain has TRBV5-6 and TRBJ2-2; D ambiguous. Germline V gene lookup returns CDR1 SGHDT and CDR2 YYEEEE. The CDR3 covers 12 residues. Deletions cut 2 bases from V and 6 bases from J, with 5 bases between. For the CDR3, the DNA is TGTGCCAGCAGCTTCGTTTCCGGGGAGCTGTTTTTT. Residues: CASSFVSGELFF. Based on the CDR3 plus reference TRBV5-6 and TRBJ2-2, the full variable domain is DAGVTQSPTHLIKTRGQQVTLRCSPKSGHDTVSWYQQALGQGPQFIFQYYEEEERQRGNFPDRFSGHQFPNYSSELNVNALLLGDSALYLCASSFVSGELFFGEGSRLTVL.

This sequence joins TRBV6-2 or TRBV6-3 and TRBJ2-5; TRBD2 matches at 10 bases. Unmatched junction bases numbered 8, after V lost 6 bases and J lost 1 base. CDR1 is MNHEY, CDR2 SVGEGT, per germline. The CDR3 has 16 amino acids. This chain's CDR3 is CASSRTSGWSQETQYF. The CDR3 DNA reads as TGTGCCAGCAGCAGGACTAGCGGATGGTCCCAAGAGACCCAGTACTTC.

This clone was seen only once. The identical CDR3 is also encoded by other nucleotide sequences in the sample. The chain couples TRBV24-1 to TRBJ1-2; 7 bases agree with TRBD1. After removal of 7 bases from V and 1 base from J, the junction contained 5 bases not matched to a gene. CDR3 size: 14 residues. Germline V gene sequence: CDR1 KGHDR, CDR2 SFDVKD. Here the CDR3 DNA reads TGTGCCACCAGGGGAACAGGGGATAACTATGGCTACACCTTC. This sequence encodes CATRGTGDNYGYTF.

The J gene is TRBJ2-7, the V gene TRBV28; 11 bases are a match to TRBD1. This CDR3 has 14 residues. With V trimmed by 3 bases and J by 6 bases, 4 bases remained unmatched. The V gene's germline CDR1 is MDHEN and CDR2 SYDVKM. The CDR3 DNA reads TGTGCCAGCAGTTTGGACAGGGGGCTCGGCGAGCAGTACTTC. Protein sequence: CASSLDRGLGEQYF. Drawing the rest from reference TRBV28 and TRBJ2-7, the complete variable domain is DVKVTQSSRYLVKRTGEKVFLECVQDMDHENMFWYRQDPGLGLRLIYFSYDVKMKEKGDIPEGYSVSREKKERFSLILESASTNQTSMYLCASSLDRGLGEQYFGPGTRLTVT.

This clone was seen once. The J gene is TRBJ2-3, the V gene TRBV11-2; tentatively, D is TRBD2 (7 bases). Germline CDR1 reads SGHAT; CDR2 reads FQNNGV. V was pared by 5 bases and J by 2 bases, with 14 bases between. The CDR3 consists of 15 residues. In DNA form, the CDR3 reads TGTGCCAGCAGCCTGGGGGGGGGCGCCACAGATACGCAGTATTTT. Amino acid sequence: CASSLGGGATDTQYF.

Only a few counts were recorded for this clone. This chain uses TRBV12-3 or TRBV12-4 with TRBJ1-1; weak D call: TRBD1 (6 bases). Trimming took off 6 bases at V and 2 bases at J, with 10 bases between the two ends. This CDR3 contains 13 residues. For the CDR3, the DNA is TGTGCCAGCAGCTCACAGGGAAACACTGAAGCTTTCTTT. This sequence encodes CASSSQGNTEAFF.

The sample holds a few counts of this clone. The chain couples TRBV6-5 to TRBJ2-1; TRBD1 agrees at 8 bases. The V and J ends lost 0 bases and 6 bases, in that order; junction bases with no gene match: 4. The CDR3 extends over 15 amino acids. Germline CDR1 reads MNHEY; CDR2 reads SVGAGI. CDR3 residues: CASSYSLDRVNEQFF. CDR3 coding DNA: TGTGCCAGCAGTTACTCTTTGGACAGGGTCAATGAGCAGTTCTTC.

The CDR3, as DNA: TGTGCCAGCAAAGGGGTACCCTACGAGCAGTACTTC. Protein sequence: CASKGVPYEQYF. This chain connects TRBV7-9 to TRBJ2-7; tentatively, D is TRBD1 (5 bases). The V end was cut by 7 bases, the J end by 2 bases, with 9 bases between. Germline V gene lookup returns CDR1 SEHNR and CDR2 FQNEAQ (reference sequence). The CDR3 runs 12 residues.

The J gene is TRBJ1-1, the V gene TRBV28, with 7 bases aligning to TRBD1. The CDR3 sequence is 15 residues long. With V trimmed by 6 bases and J by 8 bases, 15 bases remained unmatched. The germline gives CDR1 MDHEN, CDR2 SYDVKM. The CDR3 bases are TGTGCCAGCAGCCCTCTAGACAGGGTTAATGGCGAAGCTTTCTTT. Translation gives CASSPLDRVNGEAFF.

The chain combines TRBV28 with TRBJ1-5; 7 nucleotides line up with TRBD1. Germline V gives CDR1 MDHEN, CDR2 SYDVKM. V shed 6 bases, J shed 5 bases, and the junction held 10 bases outside the gene matches. The CDR3 extends over 15 amino acids. CDR3 loop: CASSKTGLLDQPQHF. CDR3 DNA sequence: TGTGCCAGCAGCAAGACAGGGTTATTGGATCAGCCCCAGCATTTT.

This chain uses TRBV2 with TRBJ2-1; TRBD2 matches 8 bases. The CDR3 consists of 16 residues. In germline, CDR1 is SNHLY, CDR2 FYNNEI. V was pared by 8 bases and J by 2 bases, with 11 bases of the junction left unmatched. In DNA, the CDR3 is TGTGCCAGCCTAAGAGGGACTAGGGCCCCCTACAATGAGCAGTTCTTC. Protein: CASLRGTRAPYNEQFF.

The chain recombines TRBV27 with TRBJ1-2, with D maybe TRBD1 (6 bases). Trimming cost V 3 bases and J 8 bases, with 10 bases left between them. Germline CDR1 is MNHEY and CDR2 is SMNVEV (reference sequence). The CDR3 totals 12 residues. For the CDR3, the DNA is TGTGCCAGCAGTTTCACAGGGACCGGCTACACCTTC. Residues: CASSFTGTGYTF.

As DNA, the CDR3 is TGTGCCAGCTCACCTCGGGACAAATCCTACGAGCAGTACTTC. It encodes CASSPRDKSYEQYF. This sequence joins TRBV18 and TRBJ2-7; TRBD1 might be the D (6 bases). This CDR3 contains 14 residues. V was shortened by 3 bases and J by 1 base, with 10 bases between the two germline ends. The V gene's germline CDR1 is KGHSH and CDR2 LQKENI.

This rearrangement joins TRBV10-2 to TRBJ2-5, with 8 bases that match TRBD2. This CDR3 has 14 residues. Per germline, CDR1 WSHSY and CDR2 SAAADI. The V gene end was trimmed by 4 bases and the J gene end by 4 bases; junction bases not matched to a gene: 5. The CDR3 sequence: CASSAVAGTETQYF. The CDR3 region has the DNA TGCGCCAGCAGTGCGGTAGCGGGAACAGAGACCCAGTACTTC.

V gene TRBV5-4 combines with J gene TRBJ2-5; TRBD1 matches 12 bases. V was pared by 0 bases and J by 5 bases, with 8 bases of the junction left unmatched. CDR1 is SGHNT, CDR2 YYREEE, per germline (reference sequence). This CDR3 region has 17 residues. CDR3 nucleotide sequence: TGTGCCAGCAGCTTGGGCCCCGGGACAGGGGGCGAGGAGACCCAGTACTTC. Protein sequence: CASSLGPGTGGEETQYF.

The chain couples TRBV9 to TRBJ2-5; possible D gene TRBD1, 6 bases. This CDR3 has 15 residues. Germline loops: CDR1 SGDLS, CDR2 YYNGEE. Trimming left V 0 bases short and J 0 bases short, with 9 bases between. The CDR3, as DNA: TGTGCCAGCAGCGTAGAAGGACAGTACCAAGAGACCCAGTACTTC. Translation: CASSVEGQYQETQYF.

This clone was picked up a small number of times. The rearrangement joins TRBV7-9 to TRBJ1-4; 9 nucleotides align to TRBD1. J lost 7 bases, V lost 6 bases, and 9 bases had no gene match. This CDR3 comprises 15 residues. Germline lookup yields CDR1 SEHNR and CDR2 FQNEAQ (reference sequence). In DNA form, the CDR3 reads TGTGCCAGCAGACGCACAGGGGGCAATACTGAAAAACTGTTTTTT. It encodes CASRRTGGNTEKLFF. Full variable domain (missing parts from reference TRBV7-9 and TRBJ1-4): DTGVSQNPRHKITKRGQNVTFRCDPISEHNRLYWYRQTLGQGPEFLTYFQNEAQLEKSRLLSDRFSAERPKGSFSTLEIQRTEQGDSAMYLCASRRTGGNTEKLFFGSGTQLSVL.

The chain couples TRBV5-4 to TRBJ2-3, with 7 positions matching TRBD1. Unmatched junction bases numbered 11, after V lost 7 bases and J lost 3 bases. Germline CDR1 and CDR2: SGHNT and YYREEE (reference sequence). The CDR3 runs 15 residues. CDR3 sequence (DNA): TGTGCCAGCCTCAACAGGGGATTGAGAACAGATACGCAGTATTTT. This encodes CASLNRGLRTDTQYF.

A note on this clone: Distinct nucleotide sequences in the sample also encode this CDR3. The rearrangement joins TRBV5-1 to TRBJ2-2; D may be TRBD1 (6 bases). Between the trimmed V and J ends, which lost 4 bases and 0 bases, there was a span of 10 bases. Per germline, CDR1 SGHRS and CDR2 YFSETQ. The CDR3 contains 15 residues. CDR3 region: CASSLGQTNTGELFF. DNA of the CDR3: TGCGCCAGCAGCCTAGGACAGACGAACACCGGGGAGCTGTTTTTT.

This clone turned up a few times. The chain has TRBV3-1 (or the pseudogene TRBV3-2) and TRBJ2-5; maybe TRBD1 (6 bases). The length of the CDR3 is 14 residues. V lost 7 bases and J 0 bases, leaving 12 bases between the germline ends. Looked up from germline, CDR1 is LGHDT and CDR2 is YNNKEL (reference sequence). The CDR3 protein is CASNKGDNQETQYF. The CDR3, as DNA: TGTGCCAGCAACAAAGGGGACAACCAAGAGACCCAGTACTTC.

The chain recombines TRBV4-1 with TRBJ2-7; TRBD2 aligns across 13 bases. This CDR3 region has 15 residues. Germline CDR1 is MGHRA and CDR2 is YSYEKL. V gave up 3 bases and J gave up 4 bases; unmatched junction bases: 3. The CDR3, as DNA: TGCGCCAGCAGCCATGCGACTAGCGGGAGGTACGAGCAGTACTTC. As protein: CASSHATSGRYEQYF.

V usage is TRBV2 and J usage is TRBJ2-2; 9 bases are shared with TRBD1. The CDR3 spans 12 residues. Germline values: CDR1 SNHLY, CDR2 FYNNEI. V lost 10 bases to trimming and J lost 7 bases; unmatched junction nucleotides: 4. The CDR3 DNA follows: TGTGCCAAGGACAGGGGAGGCGGGGAGCTGTTTTTT. It translates to CAKDRGGGELFF.